These T cell receptor beta chains were read from a single sample in a study of cytomegalovirus exposure and HLA in healthy donors. Assay: immunoSEQ multiplex PCR; the TCRdb copy retains only in-frame clones and omits some. The data hold some 100,000 clones, with 73% observed a single time. The sample consisted of PBMCs. All receptors come from a man in his forties in good health and CMV-seronegative. Both conserved end residues are part of each CDR3. D genes are given only for firm matches. Size values are once, few and many counts, or a class for expanded clones, and some rows have none.

CDR3 DNA	CDR3 protein	D gene	clone size	J gene	V gene
TGTGCCTGGAGTGAGGGACAGTACTATGGCTACACCTTC	CAWSEGQYYGYTF	TRBD1	NA	TRBJ1-2	TRBV30
TGTGCCAGCAGTAGGTCTCCGGGGTACACTGAAGCTTTCTTT	CASSRSPGYTEAFF	NA	NA	TRBJ1-1	TRBV6-4
TGTGCCAGCAGTGAAGAACAGAGCAACACTGAAGCTTTCTTT	CASSEEQSNTEAFF	NA	NA	TRBJ1-1	TRBV6-1
TGTGCCAGCAGTAGACTAACTAGCGTAGCAGGAGAGACCCAGTACTTC	CASSRLTSVAGETQYF	TRBD2	NA	TRBJ2-5	TRBV2
TGTGCCAGCAGCGCAGGGGGCCCAAGCTCCTACGAGCAGTACTTC	CASSAGGPSSYEQYF	TRBD1	few	TRBJ2-7	TRBV25-1
TGCGCCAGCAGCCAAGATAGAGGGGGGAACACTGAAGCTTTCTTT	CASSQDRGGNTEAFF	NA	few	TRBJ1-1	TRBV4-3
TGTGCCAGCAGCTCCCTACTAGCGGGGAACTACAATGAGCAGTTCTTC	CASSSLLAGNYNEQFF	TRBD2	NA	TRBJ2-1	TRBV11-2
TGTGCCAGCTCACCCGGCCTAGGGGGTAGCAATCAGCCCCAGCATTTT	CASSPGLGGSNQPQHF	NA	NA	TRBJ1-5	TRBV18
TGTGCCAGCAGCTCCCCTCCGCCGGGGGTCGGCAATGAGCAGTTCTTC	CASSSPPPGVGNEQFF	NA	NA	TRBJ2-1	TRBV5-4
TGCGCCAGCAGTCAGATAGCGGGACTTAACACCGGGGAGCTGTTTTTT	CASSQIAGLNTGELFF	TRBD2	many	TRBJ2-2	TRBV4-3
TGTGCCAGCAGTGGTTGGACAGGCGAAAGTGGCTACACCTTC	CASSGWTGESGYTF	TRBD1	NA	TRBJ1-2	TRBV11-1
TGTGCCAGCAGTTCCCGGACTAGCGGGGGGCTGGCAGAGACCCAGTACTTC	CASSSRTSGGLAETQYF	TRBD2	NA	TRBJ2-5	TRBV27
TGTGCCAGCAGTGGCGGAGTGCGTCGCGCGATACACGTGTTTTTT	CASSGGVRRAIHVFF	NA	NA	TRBJ2-2	TRBV2
TGCGCCAGCAGCCAAGATAGGCAGGGTTCCTATGGCTACACCTTC	CASSQDRQGSYGYTF	NA	NA	TRBJ1-2	TRBV4-1
TGTGCCAGCAGCTTGGAGGGAGATACGCAGTATTTT	CASSLEGDTQYF	NA	NA	TRBJ2-3	TRBV11-3
TGCGCCAGCAGCCGAGGAGACAGAAGCCCTACCGAGCAGTACTTC	CASSRGDRSPTEQYF	NA	few	TRBJ2-7	TRBV4-1
TGTGCCAGCAGCTTAGCCACCACAGGGGATAGCAATCAGCCCCAGCATTTT	CASSLATTGDSNQPQHF	TRBD1	NA	TRBJ1-5	TRBV7-3
TGCGCCAGCAGCTCCGACGATGGCCGGGACAGGGTAACCGGGGAGCTGTTTTTT	CASSSDDGRDRVTGELFF	TRBD1	NA	TRBJ2-2	TRBV4-3
TGTGCCAGCAGCCTAGGACAGGGAGGTTCACCCCTCCACTTT	CASSLGQGGSPLHF	TRBD1	NA	TRBJ1-6	TRBV7-2
TGTGCCAGCAGTGAAGGTTTGGGGCGCGGTTATGAAAAACTGTTTTTT	CASSEGLGRGYEKLFF	NA	NA	TRBJ1-4	TRBV2
TGTGCTAGTGGTCGACAGGGATTAACCTCTGGAAACACCATATATTTT	CASGRQGLTSGNTIYF	TRBD1	NA	TRBJ1-3	TRBV12-5
TGCGCCAGCAGCTTGGCCGGACAGGGCAGTCAGCCCCAGCATTTT	CASSLAGQGSQPQHF	TRBD1	NA	TRBJ1-5	TRBV5-1
TGTGCCAGCAGTTACAGGAGGGAAGGCTACACCTTC	CASSYRREGYTF	NA	NA	TRBJ1-2	TRBV28
TGTGCCAGTAGTATAAACGCGGGGTTGCATGGCTACACCTTC	CASSINAGLHGYTF	NA	once	TRBJ1-2	TRBV19
TGTGCCAGCAGCCTAGGAGTCACTGAAGCTTTCTTT	CASSLGVTEAFF	NA	few	TRBJ1-1	TRBV28
TGTGCCAGCGGACAGGAATATAATTCACCCCTCCACTTT	CASGQEYNSPLHF	TRBD1	NA	TRBJ1-6	TRBV9
TGTGCCAGCAGCCTGGACAGACAAGAGACCCAGTACTTC	CASSLDRQETQYF	NA	NA	TRBJ2-5	TRBV9
TGTGCCAGTAGTCCCGCGGGATTACTCTACGAGCAGTACTTC	CASSPAGLLYEQYF	NA	NA	TRBJ2-7	TRBV19
TGTGCCAGCAGCGAAGGGGCAGGGAATCCCTACGAGCAGTACTTC	CASSEGAGNPYEQYF	NA	once	TRBJ2-7	TRBV11-2
TGTGCCAGCAGCCAAGAAGGGCCGGGGGGGCCAGAGACCCAGTACTTC	CASSQEGPGGPETQYF	TRBD2	few	TRBJ2-5	TRBV5-8
TGTGCCAGCAGTGATCCAAGACAGCAGGAGGAGACCCAGTACTTC	CASSDPRQQEETQYF	NA	NA	TRBJ2-5	TRBV25-1
TGTGCCAGCAGTCCCCCTCCCGGGGGAGGGAACACTGAAGCTTTCTTT	CASSPPPGGGNTEAFF	NA	NA	TRBJ1-1	TRBV28
TGTGCCAGCAGCTTAACAGCCGGGGGGCTGGGGGAGCAGTACTTC	CASSLTAGGLGEQYF	NA	few	TRBJ2-7	TRBV7-2
TGTGCCAGCAGTGTGGTCCTTGGGGGGAACTATGGCTACACCTTC	CASSVVLGGNYGYTF	NA	NA	TRBJ1-2	TRBV2
TGTGCCAGCAGTGAAGGACTAGCCAATGAGCAGTTCTTC	CASSEGLANEQFF	TRBD2	NA	TRBJ2-1	TRBV2